This T cell receptor (beta chain) is from a study of molecular identifiers for immune sequencing clone quantification. Whole-study results and caveats: Highly expanded clones may be undercounted when identical TCR molecules share barcodes. Among around 970,000 naive cells, spiked Jurkat TCR RNA from a single cell was reportedly detectable.

This CDR3 is 14 amino acids long. V lost 6 bases and J lost 3; bases outside the gene matches: 4. The germline V gene has CDR1 KGHSH and CDR2 LQKENI. Generation of bulk TCR libraries relied on previously described methods and listed TCR primers. TCRdb re-derived calls from the PCR reads in MiXCR, one entry per CDR3 protein. The table has 600,000 to 650,000 distinct CDR3 sequences, 20% seen once. Worth noting for this clonotype: Its antigen is unknown. A much more abundant neighbour one base away suggests this may be a read error.

This TCR came from a human donor in good health. Some libraries in this study had Jurkat cell RNA spiked in. The material sequenced was naive CD8+ T cells from blood, with Jurkat cell RNA spiked in. The subset is: FACS-sorted CD8+CD4-CCR7+CD45RA+ naive T cells. The chain couples TRBV18 to TRBJ2-5, with 10 bases identical to TRBD1. The chain's CDR3 is CASSPTGGEETQYF. CDR3 nucleotide sequence: TGTGCCAGCTCTCCGACAGGGGGCGAAGAGACCCAGTACTTC.